This T cell receptor (beta chain) was identified during a study of cytomegalovirus exposure and HLA in healthy donors. Regarding the study as a whole: Cytomegalovirus association was assigned to approximately 160 TCR beta chains. Reportedly, cytomegalovirus status was diagnosed with high sensitivity and specificity.

The donors were members of the roughly 120-subject validation cohort (separate from the roughly 700-subject first cohort). A note on this clone: As yet, its antigen is unknown.

Only in-frame clones appear in the TCRdb table, and some are missing; sequencing was by immunoSEQ multiplex PCR. The sample yields 170,000 or so clones, 75% to 90% seen once. Sequencing used PBMCs. The sequence was collected from a man aged 18 to 35 in good health and CMV-seropositive.

CDR3 in amino acids: CASSPGLENEQFF. Written as DNA, the CDR3 is TGTGCCAGCAGTCCAGGACTAGAAAATGAGCAGTTCTTC. This sequence joins TRBV6-5 and TRBJ2-1, with TRBD2 matching 7 bases. CDR3 length equals 13 residues. CDR1 and CDR2 (germline): MNHEY, SVGAGI. V lost 5 bases to trimming and J lost 7 bases; unmatched junction nucleotides: 5.